One sample yielded the 25 T cell receptor beta chains listed below, sequenced in a study of regulatory T cells in long-lasting Graves disease. Arm-PCR of CDR3 regions and iRepertoire HTBI primers were used to build TCR beta libraries. TCRdb itself ran the multiplex PCR reads through MiXCR, one entry per CDR3 protein. The top ten hold around 21% of the sample, which has around 250,000 distinct CDR3 sequences, around 16% seen once. Time point described: newly diagnosed GD, antithyroid drugs for less than 3 months. With RNA extracted from PBMCs as input, the TCR library was made. The sequenced sample was peripheral blood mononuclear cells (PBMCs), obtained at new diagnosis, from a patient treated with antithyroid drugs. The receptors derive from a female donor with Graves disease.

This clonotype occurred a few times. The chain employs TRBV6-2 or TRBV6-3 and TRBJ2-3; possibly TRBD1 or TRBD2 for D (5 bases each). The CDR3 is made up of 14 amino acids. CDR1 and CDR2 from the germline V gene are MNHEY and SVGEGT. The germline V and J ends were trimmed by 3 bases and 5 bases, with 12 bases remaining between them. CDR3 in amino acids: CASSYGTEGDTQYF. CDR3 DNA: TGTGCCAGCAGTTATGGGACGGAAGGAGATACGCAGTATTTT.

This clonotype has at least ten counts. V is TRBV24-1 and J is TRBJ1-5; tentatively, D is TRBD1 (6 bases). CDR1 and CDR2 from the germline V gene are KGHDR and SFDVKD. The CDR3 spans 15 residues. Trimming removed 2 bases from V and 3 bases from J, with 10 bases in between. The CDR3 loop is CATSDSDSPNQPQHF. As DNA, the CDR3 is TGTGCCACCAGTGATTCGGACAGTCCCAATCAGCCCCAGCATTTT.

This clonotype was detected only once. This sequence joins TRBV14 and TRBJ1-2; no clear D. V lost 1 base and J lost 8, with 11 bases in between. From germline, CDR1 is SGHDN and CDR2 FVKESK. This CDR3 is 13 amino acids long. The CDR3 loop reads CASSQANGEGYTF. The CDR3 DNA reads as TGTGCCAGCAGCCAAGCTAACGGGGAAGGCTACACCTTC.

V and J are TRBV3-1 and TRBJ2-3; D may be TRBD1 (5 bases). Germline V gives CDR1 LGHDT, CDR2 YNNKEL (reference sequence). The CDR3 length is 13 residues. The V and J ends lost 4 bases and 7 bases respectively, with 12 bases between them. In DNA form, the CDR3 reads TGTGCCAGCAGCCTGAATGGGGCTAATACGCAGTATTTT. It yields the protein CASSLNGANTQYF.

This clonotype was recorded at least ten times. This rearrangement joins TRBV24-1 to TRBJ2-5; 9 nucleotides agree with TRBD1. Germline V CDR1 and CDR2: KGHDR, SFDVKD. The length of the CDR3 is 16 residues. The V segment lost 5 bases and the J segment 0 bases; nucleotides outside the gene matches: 6. The CDR3 coding sequence is TGTGCCACCAGTGTCGGGACAGGGAGCTACCAAGAGACCCAGTACTTC. This sequence encodes CATSVGTGSYQETQYF.

This clonotype was recorded many times. The chain employs TRBV6-9 and TRBJ1-3; the D is unclear. This CDR3 is built from 15 residues. Germline-derived CDR1 and CDR2 are MNHGY and SVAAGI. V shed 3 bases and J shed 2 bases, with 11 bases lying between them. The CDR3 DNA follows: TGTGCCAGCAGTTACATGTCCTCCCCTGGAAACACCATATATTTT. This gives the protein CASSYMSSPGNTIYF.

At least ten counts were recorded for this clonotype. The chain recombines TRBV7-2 with TRBJ2-5, with 7 nucleotides matching TRBD1. The CDR3 runs to 15 residues. V dropped 2 bases and J dropped 5; count of bases not matched to a gene: 8. Per the germline V gene, CDR1 is SGHTA and CDR2 is FQGNSA. CDR3 amino acids: CASSLSGTEGETQYF. The CDR3 bases are TGTGCCAGCAGCTTATCCGGGACAGAAGGGGAGACCCAGTACTTC.

As for this clonotype: This is likely an artifact of a read error, given a far larger clone one base away. The chain is built from TRBV20-1 and TRBJ2-3, with TRBD2 as a possible D gene (6 bases). The J call may not be correct, given that the DNA end is closer to TRBJ2-7. The CDR3 is 14 amino acids. CDR1 is DFQATT and CDR2 is SNEGSKA in the germline V gene (reference sequence). The chain's CDR3 is CSAVRTTTPHEQYF. Here the CDR3 DNA reads TGCAGTGCTGTCCGGACTACCACCCCGCATGAGCAGTACTTC.

This clonotype appeared many times. The chain employs TRBV9 and TRBJ1-2; TRBD1 matches at 8 bases. Per the germline V gene, CDR1 is SGDLS and CDR2 is YYNGEE. J gave up 8 bases and V 4 bases, and 10 bases lay outside the gene matches. The CDR3 contains 14 residues. The CDR3 is CASSPKTGAGGYTF. CDR3 DNA sequence: TGTGCCAGCAGCCCCAAGACAGGGGCTGGCGGCTACACCTTC.

This clonotype was seen repeatedly, ten times or more. This chain joins TRBV10-3 and TRBJ1-2, with D possibly being TRBD1 (6 bases). V lost 10 bases and J lost 0, with 21 bases in between. Germline values: CDR1 ENHRY, CDR2 SYGVKD. The CDR3 runs to 16 residues. The CDR3 region is CATTRSGTLANYGYTF. CDR3 coding DNA: TGTGCCACCACCCGTTCCGGGACACTAGCTAACTATGGCTACACCTTC.

This clonotype was counted many times. The chain is built from TRBV11-3 and TRBJ1-1, with D unclear. There are 12 residues in the CDR3. V lost 4 bases to trimming and J lost 1 base, with 4 bases between them. Germline assignment: CDR1 SGHNT and CDR2 YENEEA. The CDR3 loop is CASSSRNTEAFF. Here the CDR3 DNA reads TGTGCCAGCAGCTCAAGGAACACTGAAGCTTTCTTT.

In this sample, this clonotype turned up many times. V and J are TRBV18 and TRBJ1-2; D gene unclear. CDR1 and CDR2 (germline): KGHSH, LQKENI. This CDR3 region has 13 residues. The V end lost 3 bases, the J end lost 8 bases, and 13 bases lay between the germline ends. The CDR3 nucleotides read TGTGCCAGCTCACCCGCAAAGTCGGGAGGCTACACCTTC. Its translation is CASSPAKSGGYTF.

This clonotype appeared many times. Written as DNA, the CDR3 is TGTGCCAGCAGTGATGGACAGGGAGACAAAGCTTTCTTT. Protein sequence: CASSDGQGDKAFF. This chain joins TRBV2 and TRBJ1-1; 8 nucleotides agree with TRBD1. The V gene's germline CDR1 is SNHLY and CDR2 FYNNEI. This CDR3 region has 13 residues. The V segment lost 3 bases and the J segment 9 bases; nucleotides outside the gene matches: 6. Full variable domain (outside the CDR3, taken from reference TRBV2 and TRBJ1-1): EPEVTQTPSHQVTQMGQEVILRCVPISNHLYFYWYRQILGQKVEFLVSFYNNEISEKSEIFDDQFSVERPDGSNFTLKIRSTKLEDSAMYFCASSDGQGDKAFFGQGTRLTVV.

This clonotype was seen at least ten times. This chain joins TRBV24-1 and TRBJ2-3; D is possibly TRBD1 or TRBD2 (6 bases each). The CDR3 sequence is 16 residues long. Germline V lookup: CDR1 KGHDR, CDR2 SFDVKD. Trimming removed 3 bases at V and 2 bases at J, with 14 bases between. The CDR3 DNA sequence: TGTGCCACCAGTGATCGACTGGGGGGCCCCACAGATACGCAGTATTTT. Translating it yields CATSDRLGGPTDTQYF.

This clonotype was observed a few times. V usage is TRBV6-5 and J usage is TRBJ2-2; D unresolved. V gave up 1 base and J gave up 0 bases, with 6 bases separating them. Germline-derived CDR1 and CDR2 are MNHEY and SVGAGI. The CDR3 totals 15 residues. CDR3 bases: TGTGCCAGCAGTTACTTATCGGCGAACACCGGGGAGCTGTTTTTT. It is translated as CASSYLSANTGELFF.

There are many counts of this clonotype. The chain couples TRBV12-3 or TRBV12-4 to TRBJ2-7; no clear D. The CDR3 spans 13 residues. The V end was cut by 3 bases, the J end by 0 bases, with 6 bases between. This chain's CDR3 is CASSFGNSYEQYF. Here the CDR3 DNA reads TGTGCCAGCAGTTTTGGCAACTCCTACGAGCAGTACTTC.

This clonotype has only a few counts. The chain recombines TRBV11-2 with TRBJ2-3, with 9 bases identical to TRBD2. The V gene end was trimmed by 1 base and the J gene end by 3 bases; junction bases not matched to a gene: 8. The CDR3 is made up of 17 amino acids. Looked up from germline, CDR1 is SGHAT and CDR2 is FQNNGV. In DNA, the CDR3 is TGTGCCAGCAGCTTAGTCCCTAGCGGGATAAGGACAGATACGCAGTATTTT. It yields the protein CASSLVPSGIRTDTQYF. Full variable domain (missing parts from reference TRBV11-2 and TRBJ2-3): EAGVAQSPRYKIIEKRQSVAFWCNPISGHATLYWYQQILGQGPKLLIQFQNNGVVDDSQLPKDRFSAERLKGVDSTLKIQPAKLEDSAVYLCASSLVPSGIRTDTQYFGPGTRLTVL.

This clonotype was detected many times. DNA of the CDR3: TGTGCCAGCAGTTTAACAGGGTCCATGAACACTGAAGCTTTCTTT. Protein: CASSLTGSMNTEAFF. This chain links TRBV6-5 with TRBJ1-1, with TRBD1 as a possible D gene (6 bases). Trimming stripped 4 bases from V and 0 bases from J, with 12 bases between. The CDR3 runs 15 residues. Germline V CDR1 and CDR2: MNHEY, SVGAGI.

This clonotype was found many times. This rearrangement joins TRBV12-3 or TRBV12-4 to TRBJ2-5; D call uncertain. V was trimmed by 3 bases and J by 2 bases, leaving 16 bases between them. The CDR3 runs to 16 residues. CDR3 in DNA: TGTGCCAGCAGTTTTAGTTCGGGCCCCAGGCAAGAGACCCAGTACTTC. Amino acids: CASSFSSGPRQETQYF.

This clonotype was counted at least ten times. This rearrangement joins TRBV2 to TRBJ1-1; no clear D gene. Germline V lookup: CDR1 SNHLY, CDR2 FYNNEI. The CDR3 is 13 amino acids. V was cut by 3 bases and J by 0 bases, with 5 bases left in between. DNA for the CDR3: TGTGCCAGCAGTGAGTTAATGAACACTGAAGCTTTCTTT. Translation: CASSELMNTEAFF.

This clonotype was found many times. This chain joins TRBV30 and TRBJ1-2; TRBD1 might be the D (6 bases). The CDR3 runs to 13 residues. CDR1 GTSNPN and CDR2 SVGIG come from the germline V gene (reference sequence). V shed 4 bases and J shed 7 bases, with 16 bases lying between them. CDR3 loop: CAWILDRTGGYTF. The DNA of the CDR3 is TGTGCCTGGATACTTGACAGGACGGGTGGCTACACCTTC.

This clonotype was counted at least ten times. This chain links TRBV19 with TRBJ1-4; 10 bases line up with TRBD1. Trimming removed 4 bases from V and 8 bases from J; junction bases left unmatched: 16. The CDR3 loop spans 18 amino acids. Germline V gene sequence: CDR1 LNHDA, CDR2 SQIVND (reference sequence). The CDR3 DNA reads TGTGCCAGTAGTACTACTCGACTTACCGGGACAGGGGTGGAAAAACTGTTTTTT. Protein product: CASSTTRLTGTGVEKLFF.

This clonotype has at least ten counts. The chain employs TRBV6-1 and TRBJ2-2, with 9 bases aligning to TRBD2. Germline-derived CDR1 and CDR2 are MNHNS and SASEGT. Germline trimming cut 11 bases from V and 0 bases from J; bases unmatched to any gene: 10. The CDR3 length is 16 residues. CDR3 residues: CAALTGLATNTGELFF. CDR3 DNA sequence: TGTGCCGCGTTGACCGGACTAGCGACGAACACCGGGGAGCTGTTTTTT.

This clonotype was seen many times. CDR3 in DNA: TGTGCCACCAGTGACACCACAGGGGAGGATTATGGCTACACCTTC. This sequence encodes CATSDTTGEDYGYTF. The J gene is TRBJ1-2, the V gene TRBV24-1; 7 bases line up with TRBD1. Germline V gene data show CDR1 as KGHDR and CDR2 as SFDVKD. This CDR3 is 15 amino acids long. The junction had 9 bases not matched to a gene; V was cut back by 4 bases and J by 5 bases.

On this clonotype itself: With only one base between it and a far larger clone, this is likely a read error. The CDR3 DNA is TGTGCCAGCAGCCCTGGGACGGCTGTCGGAGGCTACAGCTTC. It yields the protein CASSPGTAVGGYSF. The chain uses TRBV4-2 and TRBJ1-2; weak D call: TRBD1 (5 bases). This CDR3 region has 14 residues. Per the germline V gene, CDR1 is LGHNA and CDR2 is YNFKEQ.